The 21 T cell receptor beta chains given below trace back to one sample, sequenced in a study of T-cell memory formation after mild COVID-19. TCRdb used MiXCR to reprocess the 5' RACE reads, holding one entry per CDR3 protein. The table has approximately 400,000 distinct CDR3 sequences, approximately 19% seen once. Input material: PBMCs or a T cell subset sorted from them (not recorded which). The origin of the receptors is a man aged 18 to 29 who had mild COVID-19 (a few samples of this study predate the infection). Cell type and time point are not known.

This clonotype came up a few times. The V call is TRBV5-1, the J call TRBJ2-5; D gene ambiguous. V lost 0 bases and J lost 5, with 11 bases in between. The CDR3 is 14 amino acids. The germline V gene encodes CDR1 SGHRS and CDR2 YFSETQ. The CDR3 nucleotides read TGCGCCAGCAGCTTGGAGGACCACACGGAGACCCAGTACTTC. Its translation: CASSLEDHTETQYF.

The genes are TRBV7-9 and TRBJ1-2; the D gene is possibly TRBD1 (5 bases). CDR3 length: 14 amino acids. Trimming removed 5 bases at V and 3 bases at J, with 13 bases between. The germline CDR1 and CDR2 sequences are SEHNR and FQNEAQ (reference sequence). The CDR3 here is CASSRVLGDYGYTF. CDR3 DNA sequence: TGTGCCAGCAGCCGAGTCCTAGGGGACTATGGCTACACCTTC.

This rearrangement joins TRBV23-1 to TRBJ2-7, with D tentatively TRBD2 (6 bases). TRBV23-1 is filed as an ORF, its function uncertain. Trimming stripped 7 bases from V and 5 bases from J, with 18 bases between. The CDR3 has 14 amino acids. CDR3 residues: CASTPPGRSNEQYF. The CDR3 nucleotides read TGCGCCAGCACCCCACCGGGGAGGTCTAACGAGCAGTACTTC.

This clonotype has a handful of counts. The chain combines TRBV5-1 with TRBJ2-1; D possibly corresponds to TRBD1 (6 bases). The V gene's germline CDR1 is SGHRS and CDR2 YFSETQ. The CDR3 runs 13 residues. V was shortened by 1 base and J by 8 bases, with 10 bases between the two germline ends. The CDR3 region is CASSLRTDYEQFF. The CDR3 DNA reads TGCGCCAGCAGCTTGAGGACAGACTATGAGCAGTTCTTC.

The V call is TRBV4-1, the J call TRBJ1-3; 8 nucleotides agree with TRBD1. The CDR3 has 15 residues. The trim removed 1 base at V and 4 bases at J, leaving 3 bases unmatched. Germline assignment: CDR1 MGHRA and CDR2 YSYEKL. This CDR3 is CASSQGYRGGNTIYF. The CDR3 region has the DNA TGCGCCAGCAGCCAAGGATACAGGGGGGGAAACACCATATATTTT.

The chain joins TRBV4-2 to TRBJ2-1; weak D call: TRBD2 (5 bases). V shed 0 bases and J shed 6 bases, with 21 bases lying between them. The CDR3 has 18 amino acids. Per the germline V gene, CDR1 is LGHNA and CDR2 is YNFKEQ. The CDR3 protein is CASSQEKRLGGLGNEQFF. CDR3 DNA sequence: TGTGCCAGCAGCCAAGAAAAGAGGCTTGGTGGACTCGGCAATGAGCAGTTCTTC.

The V and J genes are TRBV5-1 and TRBJ1-3, with D possibly TRBD1 on 5 matching bases. Trimming took 5 bases from V and 3 from J, leaving 15 bases between them. Per germline, CDR1 SGHRS and CDR2 YFSETQ. The CDR3 length is 15 residues. CDR3 protein: CASRPDSAVGNTIYF. For the CDR3, the DNA is TGCGCCAGCAGGCCCGACAGCGCAGTTGGAAACACCATATATTTT.

The V gene is TRBV6-1, the J gene TRBJ2-7, with TRBD1 matching over 9 bases. J gave up 0 bases and V 3 bases, and 3 bases lay outside the gene matches. There are 15 residues in the CDR3. Per germline, CDR1 MNHNS and CDR2 SASEGT. CDR3 nucleotides: TGTGCCAGCAGTGACCTGGGACAGGGCTCCTACGAGCAGTACTTC. It codes for CASSDLGQGSYEQYF.

The sample holds a few counts of this clonotype. The chain couples TRBV6-5 to TRBJ2-5; D is unclear. Trimming cost V 4 bases and J 5 bases, with 11 bases left between them. Germline CDR1 is MNHEY and CDR2 is SVGAGI. The CDR3 has 13 amino acids. CDR3 nucleotide sequence: TGTGCCAGCAGTTTCACAGCCCGCGAGACCCAGTACTTC. This codes for CASSFTARETQYF.

V usage is TRBV4-1 and J usage is TRBJ2-7; no clear D gene. Trimming left V 3 bases short and J 3 bases short, with 9 bases between. Germline-derived CDR1 and CDR2 are MGHRA and YSYEKL. The CDR3 totals 13 residues. Here the CDR3 DNA reads TGCGCCAGCAGCCAGGTCATTGACTACGAGCAGTACTTC. This encodes CASSQVIDYEQYF.

This clonotype was counted between two and nine times. Just one base apart from a much larger clone, this may be a read error. This rearrangement joins TRBV9 to TRBJ2-1; D gene ambiguous. V lost 4 bases and J 0 bases, leaving 5 bases between the germline ends. The V gene's germline CDR1 is SGDLS and CDR2 YYNGEE. The CDR3 consists of 13 residues. CDR3 in amino acids: CASSISSYNEQFF. As DNA, the CDR3 is TGTGCCAGCAGCATAAGCTCCTACAATGAGCAGTTCTTC.

This clonotype was seen a handful of times. The chain couples TRBV4-3 to TRBJ2-1; a possible D gene is TRBD1 (5 bases). Trimming stripped 4 bases from V and 4 bases from J, with 14 bases between. The CDR3 is 15 amino acids. CDR1 and CDR2 from the germline V gene are LGHNA and YSLEER. The CDR3 DNA sequence: TGCGCCAGCAGCCCTTCACGTGGGGCTTACAATGAGCAGTTCTTC. This sequence encodes CASSPSRGAYNEQFF.

This clonotype was detected many times. The rearrangement uses TRBV11-2 and TRBJ2-1; 10 bases agree with TRBD1. CDR1 and CDR2 from the germline V gene are SGHAT and FQNNGV. This CDR3 has 20 amino acids. V gave up 5 bases and J gave up 4 bases; unmatched junction bases: 20. CDR3 amino acids: CASSLLGGQGMLVGYNEQFF. The CDR3 bases are TGTGCCAGCAGCCTATTAGGGGGACAGGGGATGTTGGTTGGGTACAATGAGCAGTTCTTC.

The V and J genes are TRBV6-5 and TRBJ2-2; a possible D gene is TRBD1 (6 bases). Germline V gives CDR1 MNHEY, CDR2 SVGAGI. V lost 4 bases, J lost 7 bases, and 22 bases lay in between. The CDR3 totals 17 residues. In DNA form, the CDR3 reads TGTGCCAGCAGTTCACGGGCAGGGGCCACCAGCGGCGGGGAGCTGTTTTTT. Residues: CASSSRAGATSGGELFF.

The chain links TRBV9 to TRBJ2-3, with 12 nucleotides matching TRBD2. This CDR3 spans 17 amino acids. The junction had 7 bases not matched to a gene; V was cut back by 3 bases and J by 2 bases. Germline V gene lookup returns CDR1 SGDLS and CDR2 YYNGEE. CDR3 in DNA: TGTGCCAGCAGCGCTCACCGGACTAGCGGGACCACAGATACGCAGTATTTT. It is translated as CASSAHRTSGTTDTQYF.

A few counts support this clonotype. The chain's CDR3 is CASSLGLAAILDDEQFF. As DNA, the CDR3 is TGTGCCAGCAGCTTAGGACTAGCGGCAATCCTGGACGATGAGCAGTTCTTC. The J gene is TRBJ2-1, the V gene TRBV7-9; 9 nucleotides agree with TRBD2. With V trimmed by 1 base and J by 8 bases, 12 bases remained unmatched. This CDR3 spans 17 amino acids. Germline values: CDR1 SEHNR, CDR2 FQNEAQ (reference sequence).

Ten or more counts support this clonotype. The J gene is TRBJ1-1, the V gene TRBV7-8, with 7 nucleotides matching TRBD1. The CDR3 contains 15 residues. V lost 4 bases and J lost 0; bases outside the gene matches: 5. Germline CDR1 SGHVS, CDR2 FQNEAQ. The CDR3 sequence is CASSSTGTVNTEAFF. In DNA, the CDR3 is TGTGCCAGCAGCTCAACCGGGACAGTGAACACTGAAGCTTTCTTT. Full variable domain (remainder filled in from reference TRBV7-8 and TRBJ1-1): GAGVSQSPRYKVAKRGQDVALRCDPISGHVSLFWYQQALGQGPEFLTYFQNEAQLDKSGLPSDRFFAERPEGSVSTLKIQRTQQEDSAVYLCASSSTGTVNTEAFFGQGTRLTVV.

V is TRBV7-3 and J is TRBJ2-3; possible D gene TRBD2, 6 bases. V was shortened by 3 bases and J by 2 bases, with 21 bases between the two germline ends. This CDR3 has 18 residues. Per germline, CDR1 SGHTA and CDR2 FQGTGA. The CDR3 DNA follows: TGTGCCAGCAGCTTGACTCTAAGGGCGGGGCCATCCACAGATACGCAGTATTTT. It codes for CASSLTLRAGPSTDTQYF.

A few counts support this clonotype. This chain uses TRBV11-2 with TRBJ2-2, with D hard to call. CDR3 length: 12 residues. Germline-derived CDR1 and CDR2 are SGHAT and FQNNGV. V was pared by 10 bases and J by 3 bases, with 9 bases between. CDR3 nucleotide sequence: TGTGCCAACCACCTTCACACCGGGGAGCTGTTTTTT. Its translation: CANHLHTGELFF.

The rearrangement links TRBV7-1 to TRBJ2-5; perhaps TRBD1 as D (7 bases). TRBV7-1 falls under the ORF class, with uncertain function. The germline V and J ends were trimmed by 5 bases and 5 bases, with 15 bases remaining between them. This CDR3 has 14 amino acids. The CDR3: CASSNWTGGETQYF. CDR3 DNA sequence: TGTGCCAGCAGCAACTGGACAGGAGGGGAGACCCAGTACTTC.

This clonotype appeared once. A much larger clone lies a single base off, so this may be a read error. The DNA for the CDR3 is TGTGCCAGCATTGGACTAGCGGGGGCACGGATGTATTTT. Its translation is CASIGLAGARMYF. The chain links TRBV2 to TRBJ2-3; 13 bases align to TRBD2. Trimming took 7 bases from V and 14 from J; bases not matched to a gene: 9. Germline V lookup: CDR1 SNHLY, CDR2 FYNNEI. The CDR3 has 13 amino acids.